This T cell receptor (beta chain) was found in a study of blood T cells in healthy people across ages. General study points: There was no known CMV status for donors, so expanded clonotype changes were possibly confounded. Bulk PBMC profiling left naive and antigen-experienced comparisons inconclusive.

Donors were healthy Caucasian individuals from Russia aged about 6 to 100. Researchers report isolating at least 6.5 million PBMCs per sample. PCR was performed a second time for roughly 7 to 11 cycles using a sample-barcoded 5' primer and a J-beta primer mix. Each CDR3 protein gets one entry after TCRdb re-called the 5' RACE reads with MiXCR. Counted here are around 2 million distinct CDR3 sequences, about two fifths occurring once; the ten biggest clones make up about 23%. This clonotype was detected a few times. Its antigen remains unknown. Sequencing was carried out using blood. The TCR sequence derives from a human donor in good health.

CDR3 loop: CSVWTPPTYEQYF. The CDR3 DNA reads TGCAGCGTTTGGACTCCACCTACCTACGAGCAGTACTTC. This chain joins TRBV29-1 and TRBJ2-7, with TRBD2 as a possible D gene (5 bases). This CDR3 has 13 residues. The V gene lost 5 bases and the J gene lost 2 bases, with 13 bases spanning the gap. Germline-derived CDR1 and CDR2 are SQVTM and ANQGSEA.